This T cell receptor beta chain was captured in a study of T cell repertoires in cytomegalovirus infection. Study at large: Public signatures in TCR beta pointed to CMV infection and matching HLA type.

TCRdb used MiXCR to reprocess the reads, holding one entry per CDR3 protein. Found here are 100,000 or so distinct CDR3 sequences, over 40% of them singletons; the top ten hold roughly 74%. Germline lookup yields CDR1 MDHEN and CDR2 SYDVKM. This CDR3 has 16 residues. V lost 7 bases and J lost 6, with 23 bases in between. This clonotype was seen a handful of times. Its antigen is unidentified. This clonotype was sampled from a human donor in good health (CMV status not recorded). Some clones in this sample may be carry-over from other donors' samples. The sequences come from CD8+ T cells from cultured PBMCs, collected from culture after CMV antigen stimulation. The chain links TRBV28 to TRBJ2-3; maybe TRBD2 (6 bases). The CDR3, as DNA: TGTGCCAGCATCAACCTAGGGGCTAGTGGGGGGGATACGCAGTATTTT. Translation gives CASINLGASGGDTQYF.